Listed below are T cell receptor beta chains from one sample, sequenced in a study of cytomegalovirus exposure and HLA in healthy donors. The repertoire was sequenced with immunoSEQ multiplex PCR; TCRdb's copy has only in-frame clones and lacks some. This repertoire shows 200,000 to 250,000 clones, over 65% found once; its top ten account for around 2.9%. Material for sequencing was PBMCs. These receptors were collected from a woman in her sixties or seventies in good health and CMV-seropositive. The CDR3 runs from the conserved cysteine through the conserved F or W. Each record gives: CDR3 DNA, CDR3 protein, J gene, V gene, D gene, clone size. The D gene is left open where the match is weak. The size field is filled for only some rows; it gives once, few, many or a size class.

CDR3nt: TGTGCCATCACCCGAGGTGCAGGGTATAGCACAGATACGCAGTATTTT; CDR3aa: CAITRGAGYSTDTQYF; j_gene: TRBJ2-3; v_gene: TRBV10-3; d_gene: -; abundance: -
CDR3nt: TGTGCCTGGAGTGTACTTGACAGGTGGAACACTGAAGCTTTCTTT; CDR3aa: CAWSVLDRWNTEAFF; j_gene: TRBJ1-1; v_gene: TRBV30; d_gene: -; abundance: -
CDR3nt: TGCGCCAGCAGCTTGGCGACTGCCTCCTACGAGCAGTACTTC; CDR3aa: CASSLATASYEQYF; j_gene: TRBJ2-7; v_gene: TRBV5-1; d_gene: -; abundance: few
CDR3nt: TGTGCCAGCAGTGAAGCGTACGTAGCGAACCAGCGGAATGAGCAGTTCTTC; CDR3aa: CASSEAYVANQRNEQFF; j_gene: TRBJ2-1; v_gene: TRBV6-1; d_gene: -; abundance: -
CDR3nt: TGCGCCAGCAGTCAATCGAAGGGGAAGGCGACTGAAGCTTTCTTT; CDR3aa: CASSQSKGKATEAFF; j_gene: TRBJ1-1; v_gene: TRBV23-1; d_gene: -; abundance: -
CDR3nt: TGCGCCAGCAGCTTCACAACAGGTTACCAAGAGACCCAGTACTTC; CDR3aa: CASSFTTGYQETQYF; j_gene: TRBJ2-5; v_gene: TRBV5-1; d_gene: -; abundance: -
CDR3nt: TGTGCCAGCAGCCGCAAGCCATTTTCTAATGAAAAACTGTTTTTT; CDR3aa: CASSRKPFSNEKLFF; j_gene: TRBJ1-4; v_gene: TRBV7-9; d_gene: -; abundance: -
CDR3nt: TGTGCCAGCAGTCTCAATCCCTATAGCAATCAGCCCCAGCATTTT; CDR3aa: CASSLNPYSNQPQHF; j_gene: TRBJ1-5; v_gene: TRBV6-5; d_gene: -; abundance: -
CDR3nt: TGTGCCAGCAGTGAGCGGCGGGGTGGGACAGATACGCAGTATTTT; CDR3aa: CASSERRGGTDTQYF; j_gene: TRBJ2-3; v_gene: TRBV2; d_gene: -; abundance: -
CDR3nt: TGTGCCAGCTCACGAGCCACGGGAGGTGAATACGAGCAGTACTTC; CDR3aa: CASSRATGGEYEQYF; j_gene: TRBJ2-7; v_gene: TRBV18; d_gene: TRBD2; abundance: -
CDR3nt: TGCGCCAGCAGGCGTACCGCCAACTATGGCTACACCTTC; CDR3aa: CASRRTANYGYTF; j_gene: TRBJ1-2; v_gene: TRBV5-1; d_gene: -; abundance: -
CDR3nt: TGTTCCAGCAGCACCGGGACTAGCGAGACCACAGATACGCAGTATTTT; CDR3aa: CSSSTGTSETTDTQYF; j_gene: TRBJ2-3; v_gene: TRBV7-9; d_gene: TRBD2; abundance: -
CDR3nt: TGTGCCAGTAGTATCCGGGACAGGGTGAACACTGAAGCTTTCTTT; CDR3aa: CASSIRDRVNTEAFF; j_gene: TRBJ1-1; v_gene: TRBV19; d_gene: TRBD1; abundance: once
CDR3nt: TGTGCCAGTAGGGACAGCTCCTACAATGAGCAGTTCTTC; CDR3aa: CASRDSSYNEQFF; j_gene: TRBJ2-1; v_gene: TRBV19; d_gene: -; abundance: -
CDR3nt: TGTGCCAGCAGTGGACTCAGCTTTGGCACAGATACGCAGTATTTT; CDR3aa: CASSGLSFGTDTQYF; j_gene: TRBJ2-3; v_gene: TRBV6-1; d_gene: -; abundance: few
CDR3nt: TGTGCCATCAGTGAGTCGGGGACAGGGAGGGCGGAAACTCCCTACGAGCAGTACTTC; CDR3aa: CAISESGTGRAETPYEQYF; j_gene: TRBJ2-7; v_gene: TRBV10-3; d_gene: TRBD1; abundance: -
CDR3nt: TGTGCCAGCAGGGCAGGGGCAGTTGGGGCCAACGTCCTGACTTTC; CDR3aa: CASRAGAVGANVLTF; j_gene: TRBJ2-6; v_gene: TRBV2; d_gene: -; abundance: few
CDR3nt: TGCGCCAGCAGCTGGGGGGACAGGGACATTCTGGGCTACACCTTC; CDR3aa: CASSWGDRDILGYTF; j_gene: TRBJ1-2; v_gene: TRBV5-1; d_gene: TRBD1; abundance: -
CDR3nt: TGTGCCAGTAGTATCCAAGAGGGTAACTATGGCTACACCTTC; CDR3aa: CASSIQEGNYGYTF; j_gene: TRBJ1-2; v_gene: TRBV19; d_gene: -; abundance: -
CDR3nt: TGCGCCAGCAGCTTGGGGACAGGGTCCTACAATGAGCAGTTCTTC; CDR3aa: CASSLGTGSYNEQFF; j_gene: TRBJ2-1; v_gene: TRBV5-1; d_gene: TRBD1; abundance: -
CDR3nt: TGCGCCAGCAGCAGGACTAGCGGGATGAACACCGGGGAGCTGTTTTTT; CDR3aa: CASSRTSGMNTGELFF; j_gene: TRBJ2-2; v_gene: TRBV4-1; d_gene: TRBD2; abundance: -
CDR3nt: TGTGCCAGTAGTACAGGGGCCGGGAAGCCCCAGCATTTT; CDR3aa: CASSTGAGKPQHF; j_gene: TRBJ1-5; v_gene: TRBV19; d_gene: -; abundance: -
CDR3nt: TGTGCCAGCAACGACGGAGTCCCGAATGAGACCCAGTACTTC; CDR3aa: CASNDGVPNETQYF; j_gene: TRBJ2-5; v_gene: TRBV9; d_gene: -; abundance: -
CDR3nt: TGTGCCAGCAGCAATCCGGGACAGGGGGGTAGCCAGTACTTC; CDR3aa: CASSNPGQGGSQYF; j_gene: TRBJ2-5; v_gene: TRBV7-9; d_gene: TRBD1; abundance: once
CDR3nt: TGTGCCAGCAGCCCCTCAAGGTGGAGGGTTAACTATGGCTACACCTTC; CDR3aa: CASSPSRWRVNYGYTF; j_gene: TRBJ1-2; v_gene: TRBV7-9; d_gene: -; abundance: -
CDR3nt: TGTGCCAGCAGCCAAGATAACCACGATAGATACTATGGCTACACCTTC; CDR3aa: CASSQDNHDRYYGYTF; j_gene: TRBJ1-2; v_gene: TRBV4-2; d_gene: -; abundance: few
CDR3nt: TGTGCCAGCAGCGCGGGTGGAACTAATGAAAAACTGTTTTTT; CDR3aa: CASSAGGTNEKLFF; j_gene: TRBJ1-4; v_gene: TRBV7-9; d_gene: -; abundance: -
CDR3nt: TGTGCCAGCACTCCGGCGGGACAGCAATACAATGAGCAGTTCTTC; CDR3aa: CASTPAGQQYNEQFF; j_gene: TRBJ2-1; v_gene: TRBV6-1; d_gene: -; abundance: -
CDR3nt: TGTGCCAGCATATTGCGGGGGCGGGATGAGCAGTTCTTC; CDR3aa: CASILRGRDEQFF; j_gene: TRBJ2-1; v_gene: TRBV6-1; d_gene: -; abundance: -
CDR3nt: TGTGCCAGCAGCATCGGACAGGGTTCTTTGGACGAGCAGTACTTC; CDR3aa: CASSIGQGSLDEQYF; j_gene: TRBJ2-7; v_gene: TRBV9; d_gene: TRBD1; abundance: -
CDR3nt: TGCGCCAGCAGCCGCGGCAGGGGGCTAAGAGAGACCCAGTACTTC; CDR3aa: CASSRGRGLRETQYF; j_gene: TRBJ2-5; v_gene: TRBV5-1; d_gene: TRBD1; abundance: -
CDR3nt: TGTGCCAGCAGTTGGGGAGCGGGAGCTGGCGAGCAGTACTTC; CDR3aa: CASSWGAGAGEQYF; j_gene: TRBJ2-7; v_gene: TRBV6-1; d_gene: TRBD2; abundance: few
CDR3nt: TGCGCCAGCAGCATCGGACAGGTTTACGACGAGCAGTACTTC; CDR3aa: CASSIGQVYDEQYF; j_gene: TRBJ2-7; v_gene: TRBV5-1; d_gene: TRBD1; abundance: few
CDR3nt: TGTGCCAGCTCACCACCAAGCTCTGAGACCCAGTACTTC; CDR3aa: CASSPPSSETQYF; j_gene: TRBJ2-5; v_gene: TRBV18; d_gene: -; abundance: -
CDR3nt: TGTGCCAGCACCCCGAGGGGAGGACGGAACACTGAAGCTTTCTTT; CDR3aa: CASTPRGGRNTEAFF; j_gene: TRBJ1-1; v_gene: TRBV11-2; d_gene: -; abundance: -
CDR3nt: TGTGCCAGCAGCTTTGGGAGTGGCTATGGCTACACCTTC; CDR3aa: CASSFGSGYGYTF; j_gene: TRBJ1-2; v_gene: TRBV7-9; d_gene: -; abundance: -
CDR3nt: TGTGCCAGCAGCTTTGCGGGAGAACGTGAGCAGTTCTTC; CDR3aa: CASSFAGEREQFF; j_gene: TRBJ2-1; v_gene: TRBV11-3; d_gene: TRBD2; abundance: -
CDR3nt: TGCGCCAGCAGCCTGGGAGACAGGGGTTGGAGCTACACCTTC; CDR3aa: CASSLGDRGWSYTF; j_gene: TRBJ1-2; v_gene: TRBV5-1; d_gene: TRBD1; abundance: -
CDR3nt: TGTGCCAGCTCACCTCGGACAGGGGGGTACAATGAGCAGTTCTTC; CDR3aa: CASSPRTGGYNEQFF; j_gene: TRBJ2-1; v_gene: TRBV18; d_gene: TRBD1; abundance: -
CDR3nt: TGCGCCAGCAGTTCGAAGCCCGGGACAGGGGGCTTCAGATCGATCCTCACTGAAGCTTTCTTT; CDR3aa: CASSSKPGTGGFRSILTEAFF; j_gene: TRBJ1-1; v_gene: TRBV5-1; d_gene: TRBD1; abundance: -
CDR3nt: TGTGCCACATCAGGAACGATAGCGGGAGGGCCAGGAGAGCAGTACTTC; CDR3aa: CATSGTIAGGPGEQYF; j_gene: TRBJ2-7; v_gene: TRBV2; d_gene: TRBD2; abundance: -
CDR3nt: TGTGCCAGCAGTTTGTGGAGGGGGGGTACCGGGGAGCTGTTTTTT; CDR3aa: CASSLWRGGTGELFF; j_gene: TRBJ2-2; v_gene: TRBV28; d_gene: -; abundance: -
CDR3nt: TGTGCCAGCAGCTTAGGTTATCTATCGAAGAACACTGAAGCTTTCTTT; CDR3aa: CASSLGYLSKNTEAFF; j_gene: TRBJ1-1; v_gene: TRBV7-9; d_gene: -; abundance: few
CDR3nt: TGCGCCAGCAGCTTCCCAGGCTCCTACAATGAGCAGTTCTTC; CDR3aa: CASSFPGSYNEQFF; j_gene: TRBJ2-1; v_gene: TRBV5-1; d_gene: -; abundance: -
CDR3nt: TGCGCCAGCAGCTTGGCCGGCAGGGGCGACGAGCAGTACTTC; CDR3aa: CASSLAGRGDEQYF; j_gene: TRBJ2-7; v_gene: TRBV5-1; d_gene: -; abundance: -
CDR3nt: TGCGCCAGCAGCCAAGCGAGAGGGATGGATCTCTACACCTTC; CDR3aa: CASSQARGMDLYTF; j_gene: TRBJ1-2; v_gene: TRBV4-3; d_gene: -; abundance: -
CDR3nt: TGTGCCACCAGCACTAGCGGGAGTGGGTCCGGGGAGCTGTTTTTT; CDR3aa: CATSTSGSGSGELFF; j_gene: TRBJ2-2; v_gene: TRBV15; d_gene: TRBD2; abundance: -
CDR3nt: TGTGCCATCAGTGAGTCGGGGCAGAACACCGGGGAGCTGTTTTTT; CDR3aa: CAISESGQNTGELFF; j_gene: TRBJ2-2; v_gene: TRBV10-3; d_gene: -; abundance: -
CDR3nt: TGTGCCAGCTCACCAGGGACAGGGTCTTACAATGAGCAGTTCTTC; CDR3aa: CASSPGTGSYNEQFF; j_gene: TRBJ2-1; v_gene: TRBV18; d_gene: TRBD1; abundance: -
CDR3nt: TGTGCCAGCAGCTCGGGACTAGCGGGGGGGCTTGATACGCAGTATTTT; CDR3aa: CASSSGLAGGLDTQYF; j_gene: TRBJ2-3; v_gene: TRBV7-2; d_gene: TRBD2; abundance: -
CDR3nt: TGTGCCAGCACGGGCTCCTACGAGCAGTACTTC; CDR3aa: CASTGSYEQYF; j_gene: TRBJ2-7; v_gene: TRBV6-5; d_gene: -; abundance: -
CDR3nt: TGTGCCACCAGCAGAGATAGGGACTACGGGGATACGCAGTATTTT; CDR3aa: CATSRDRDYGDTQYF; j_gene: TRBJ2-3; v_gene: TRBV15; d_gene: TRBD2; abundance: -
CDR3nt: TGCAGCGCAGGGGACAGAGAGGGAGACACTGAAGCTTTCTTT; CDR3aa: CSAGDREGDTEAFF; j_gene: TRBJ1-1; v_gene: TRBV29-1; d_gene: TRBD1; abundance: -
CDR3nt: TGCGCCAGCAGCTTGGAACTAGCGGGATCCACAGATACGCAGTATTTT; CDR3aa: CASSLELAGSTDTQYF; j_gene: TRBJ2-3; v_gene: TRBV5-1; d_gene: TRBD2; abundance: -
CDR3nt: TGTGCCAGCATCCAGGGAGCGGGTTCCTACGAGCAGTACTTC; CDR3aa: CASIQGAGSYEQYF; j_gene: TRBJ2-7; v_gene: TRBV6-1; d_gene: -; abundance: -
CDR3nt: TGTGCCAGCAGCATTAGCGGGGGGGCAGGAAATGAGCAGTTCTTC; CDR3aa: CASSISGGAGNEQFF; j_gene: TRBJ2-1; v_gene: TRBV6-5; d_gene: TRBD2; abundance: -
CDR3nt: TGTGCCAGCAGTCGCGGGACAGGGAAGAGCTACACCTTC; CDR3aa: CASSRGTGKSYTF; j_gene: TRBJ1-2; v_gene: TRBV6-6; d_gene: TRBD1; abundance: -
CDR3nt: TGTGCCAGCAGTTTATACAGACTGAACACTGAAGCTTTCTTT; CDR3aa: CASSLYRLNTEAFF; j_gene: TRBJ1-1; v_gene: TRBV28; d_gene: -; abundance: -
CDR3nt: TGCGCCAGCAGCCAATCACTACAACAGCCCCAGCATTTT; CDR3aa: CASSQSLQQPQHF; j_gene: TRBJ1-5; v_gene: TRBV4-3; d_gene: -; abundance: -